This T cell receptor (beta chain) was retrieved from a study of cytomegalovirus exposure and HLA in healthy donors. General observations from the study: When the data were analyzed later, several of the most significant clusters appeared to be linked to common viral pathogens. Analyzed later, most CMV-associated TCR beta chains appeared HLA-restricted. Using a false discovery rate of 0.05, a later analysis showed that fewer than 20,000 TCR beta sequences were associated with HLA alleles.

Worth noting for this clone: Its specificity is unknown.

13 Jbeta primers and 60 Vbeta primers were used for the PCR. Produced via immunoSEQ multiplex PCR; TCRdb's table is partial and in-frame only. The sample consists of 110,000 to 150,000 clones, about four fifths of them appearing once. This CDR3 has 15 amino acids. Trimming removed 6 bases from V and 2 bases from J; junction bases left unmatched: 6. Per the germline V gene, CDR1 is SNHLY and CDR2 is FYNNEI. V gene TRBV2 combines with J gene TRBJ1-5, with TRBD1 matching 8 bases. The specimen sequenced was PBMCs. This sequence was found in a man between 40 and 49 years old in good health and CMV-seronegative. CDR3: CASRRDRRGNQPQHF. The CDR3 DNA follows: TGTGCCAGCAGGAGGGACAGGCGAGGCAATCAGCCCCAGCATTTT.